This T cell receptor beta chain was identified in a study of early T cells in non-severe SARS-CoV-2 infection (dated by TCRdb to the early 2020s). Notes on the research overall: Because TCR sequencing relied on bulk RNA taken from unsorted whole blood, pairing of alpha and beta chains was not possible. Study-wide findings and limitations: Matching against VDJdb was skewed toward anti-spike CD8 responses, likely underestimated virus-specific expansions, and missed private and CD4 specificities.

Here V drops 7 bases and J drops 4 bases, and the junction holds 7 bases not matched to any gene. Reading the germline V gene (reference sequence) gives CDR1 MNHEY and CDR2 SMNVEV. The CDR3 sequence holds 14 residues, the cysteine and phenylalanine included. The entry retains the CDR3 DNA only, 42 bases that are in frame from base 1. Library preparation was by 5' RACE. The reads were generated on a NextSeq 500. To correct for sequencing error and PCR bias, the TCR library protocol tagged individual cDNA molecules with unique molecular identifiers. Sequencing covered both TCR alpha and beta chains, and within each sample the abundances of alpha and beta sequences were tightly co-correlated. In the paper's pipeline: Decombinator V4 was used to annotate TCR sequences for V gene, J gene and CDR3. TCRs were defined as expanded if a significant change between any two time points was detected under a Poisson model with p below 0.0001. Abundances of TCRs were expressed as counts per million after normalisation to the total number of TCRs sequenced in each sample. MAIT TCRs were defined by TRAV1-2 paired with TRAJ12, TRAJ20 or TRAJ33, and iNKT TCRs by TRAV10 paired with TRAJ18. VDJdb, accessed on 1 November 2021, was searched for TCRs annotated for CMV, EBV and SARS-CoV-2, and TCRs annotated for more than one antigen were excluded. The raw public data were reprocessed by TCRdb itself: fastp quality trimming at Q25, MiXCR clonotype calling, in-frame beta chains only. Each CDR3 protein appears once, grouped with its most common genes and DNA. The V and J calls come from TCRdb's annotation, not from the publication. The sample contains 95,000 to 150,000 distinct CDR3 sequences, about 15% of them found a single time. 21% of the sample is in the top ten clones.

This was a case-control study nested in a cohort of healthcare workers in London, UK, who had nasopharyngeal swab PCR tests and blood samples taken every week. Healthcare workers were enrolled in the week of the UK lockdown, from 23 to 31 March 2020, and were followed every week for up to roughly 16 weeks. For this clonotype: Its antigen is still unknown. There are no base qualities to consult, and no much larger clone falls within one base.

This TCR derives from an adult who was a healthcare worker with PCR-confirmed SARS-CoV-2 infection or an uninfected control (not recorded which). The sample was whole blood. This chain is built from TRBV27 and TRBJ2-1, and 7 junction bases match TRBD2. The DNA is TGTGCCAGCAAGGGTCGAGCGGGGTACAATGAGCAGTTCTTC. Translation gives CASKGRAGYNEQFF.